One and the same sample provided the 3 T cell receptor beta chains below, sequenced in a study of control samples from healthy donors and cancer patients (dated by TCRdb to 2019 to 2021). Library prep was done by the immunoSEQ multiplex PCR assay. What TCRdb holds here is the immuneACCESS table cut down to in-frame rearrangements. Part of the clones is not present; checked against another copy, under half of the missing clones reflect an unresolved V gene, and the others are unexplained. The sample yields 85,000 to 90,000 clones; around nine tenths were counted once. The leading ten clones occupy around 21% of the sample. The material sequenced was blood. The receptors stem from a man between 25 and 39 years old in good health.

The chain combines TRBV2 with TRBJ2-1; 8 bases are shared with TRBD1. This CDR3 spans 14 amino acids. J was trimmed by 8 bases and V by 8 bases; bases with no gene match: 11. Germline V gives CDR1 SNHLY, CDR2 FYNNEI. CDR3 sequence (DNA): TGTGCCAGCCGCGAAGGCAGGGGGCTATATGAGCAGTTCTTC. It is translated as CASREGRGLYEQFF.

About this clone: At the DNA level, this CDR3 is encoded by other sequences in the same sample as well. This sequence joins TRBV6-5 and TRBJ1-5; 12 positions match TRBD1. The CDR3 covers 15 residues. V shed 4 bases and J 6 bases; nucleotides not matched to a gene: 4. The germline gives CDR1 MNHEY, CDR2 SVGAGI. CDR3 protein: CASSLGQGAGQPQHF. The CDR3 DNA sequence: TGTGCCAGCAGTTTGGGACAGGGGGCGGGTCAGCCCCAGCATTTT.

Only a few counts were recorded for this clone. The chain has TRBV11-2 and TRBJ2-3, with D possibly TRBD2 on 6 matching bases. The CDR3 sequence is 15 residues long. Germline CDR1 and CDR2: SGHAT and FQNNGV. Trimming left V 4 bases short and J 6 bases short, with 17 bases between. Here the CDR3 reads CASSSGLTYGDTQYF. CDR3 nucleotides: TGTGCCAGCAGCTCCGGACTAACCTACGGGGATACGCAGTATTTT.